This T cell receptor (beta chain) was identified during a study of cytomegalovirus exposure and HLA in healthy donors. The PCR ran on 60 Vbeta and 13 Jbeta primers. Libraries were prepared by immunoSEQ multiplex PCR; TCRdb keeps only in-frame clonotypes and omits some of them. The sample lists roughly 160,000 clones; approximately 88% were seen once. The CDR3 is 15 amino acids. J gave up 7 bases and V 6 bases, and 8 bases lay outside the gene matches. Germline CDR1 is MRHNA and CDR2 is SNTAGT. Findings of the study overall: For presence/absence analyses, sequencing depth was assumed to be roughly uniform across donors. There were a few CMV-associated chains whose specificity for CMV antigens was confirmed in vitro.

Concerning this clone itself: The antigen remains unidentified.

This chain joins TRBV6-4 and TRBJ2-1, with 11 positions matching TRBD2. Material: PBMCs. This receptor was taken from a man aged 30-40 years in good health and CMV-seronegative. As DNA, the CDR3 is TGTGCCAGCAGGGGAATAGCGGGAGGGAGTAATGAGCAGTTCTTC. Translation gives CASRGIAGGSNEQFF.